The 3 T cell receptor beta chains given below trace back to one sample, sequenced in a study of glioma-infiltrating T cells after dendritic cell vaccination. Only in-frame clones appear in the TCRdb table, and some are missing; sequencing was by immunoSEQ multiplex PCR. The top ten clones hold 15% to 17% of a sample with about 92,000 clones, approximately 84% of them seen once. The sequenced sample was blood, obtained before dendritic cell vaccination. The receptor source for this set is a human donor with glioblastoma.

J is TRBJ1-5 and V is TRBV6-5; TRBD1 matches 11 bases. Looked up from germline, CDR1 is MNHEY and CDR2 is SVGAGI. This CDR3 region has 15 residues. The trim removed 6 bases at V and 4 bases at J, leaving 5 bases unmatched. CDR3 region: CASRIGQGANQPQHF. The CDR3 coding sequence is TGTGCCAGCAGGATCGGACAGGGGGCTAATCAGCCCCAGCATTTT.

The CDR3 here is CASSLRTDSTGELFF. DNA for the CDR3: TGCGCCAGCAGCCTACGGACAGACTCCACCGGGGAGCTGTTTTTT. The chain joins TRBV4-1 to TRBJ2-2, with D possibly matching TRBD1 (6 bases). The germline V gene has CDR1 MGHRA and CDR2 YSYEKL. Deletions cut 4 bases from V and 4 bases from J, with 13 bases between. The length of the CDR3 is 15 residues.

The chain recombines TRBV7-6 with TRBJ2-1, with D perhaps TRBD2 (5 bases). Germline lookup yields CDR1 SGHVS and CDR2 FNYEAQ. The CDR3 contains 14 residues. Trimming left V 2 bases short and J 6 bases short, with 11 bases between. The CDR3 loop reads CASSLRLAGNEQFF. The CDR3 DNA reads as TGTGCCAGCAGCTTAAGGCTAGCTGGCAATGAGCAGTTCTTC.